This TCR beta chain emerged from a study of cytomegalovirus exposure and HLA in healthy donors. The CDR3 has 14 residues. Germline V gene lookup returns CDR1 SGHRS and CDR2 YFSETQ. V was cut by 0 bases and J by 5 bases, with 8 bases left in between. Study-level points and caveats: On later analysis, the bulk of CMV-associated TCR beta chains appeared to be HLA-restricted.

With respect to this clone: The antigen is unknown.

The PCR contained 60 Vbeta and 13 Jbeta primers. This table comes from immunoSEQ multiplex PCR, and its TCRdb copy is limited to in-frame clones, with some not included. The sample consists of more than 110,000 clones, around 72% of them appearing once. J is TRBJ1-4 and V is TRBV5-1; no reliable D call. The TCR sequence derives from a middle-aged woman in good health and CMV-seronegative. Sequenced material: PBMCs. DNA for the CDR3: TGCGCCAGCAGCTTGGAGTCAGGCAATGAAAAACTGTTTTTT. Encoded protein: CASSLESGNEKLFF.